A selection of T cell receptor beta chains follows, all from one sample in a study of OX40 agonist ivuxolimab in advanced cancers. Using immunoSEQ multiplex PCR, the repertoire was profiled, and TCRdb retains in-frame clones only, with some absent. This sample has nearly 50,000 clones; 85% to 95% occur once, and the top ten carry 6.7%. The sample consisted of CD4+ or CD8+ T cells sorted from blood, taken in a trial of the OX40 agonist ivuxolimab. These receptors came from an adult with an advanced solid tumor such as melanoma, head and neck, liver or kidney cancer. Both conserved end residues are trimmed from each CDR3.

v_call	j_call	cdr3_aa
TRBV27	TRBJ1-2	ASSLRRGYT
TRBV13	TRBJ1-2	ASSASGTGYYGYT
TRBV27	TRBJ2-1	ASSLGSYNEQF
TRBV2	TRBJ2-3	ASSEGLNGGSTDTQY
TRBV5-1	TRBJ2-1	ASSLGLGFYNEQF
TRBV7-6	TRBJ1-6	ASSRDNSPLH
TRBV10-3	TRBJ2-3	AISLDSTDTQY
TRBV4-2	TRBJ1-1	ASSQGPANTEAF
TRBV27	TRBJ1-6	ASRVYSGAYYNSPLH
TRBV29-1	TRBJ1-1	SVLEFRGTGNTEAF
TRBV6-5	TRBJ1-2	ASSSGAGGYT
TRBV4-1	TRBJ2-2	ASSQDGSSGTGELF
TRBV15	TRBJ1-3	ATSRDQWLSSGNTIY
TRBV7-2	TRBJ2-7	ASSPGLIYEQY
TRBV19	TRBJ1-1	ASSIVGGRNTEAF
TRBV4-1	TRBJ1-5	ASSQVGDQPQH
TRBV6-5	TRBJ2-3	ASSPQGRSTDTQY
TRBV13	TRBJ1-1	ASTSQENTEAF
TRBV15	TRBJ1-1	ATSRDAPDRAEAF
TRBV30	TRBJ2-2	AWSSGPTSNTGELF
TRBV27	TRBJ2-7	ASSPTLSYEQY
TRBV6-4	TRBJ1-6	ASSDNYNSPLH
TRBV6-4	TRBJ2-2	ASSDSQGAGELF
TRBV28	TRBJ1-4	ASSTPPRILNEKLF
TRBV7-6	TRBJ2-2	ASDPSGTANTGELF
TRBV11-2	TRBJ2-3	ASSLDPRDRVYSTDTQY